A selection of T cell receptor beta chains follows, all from one sample in a study of cytotoxic CD8 clonotypes in ibrutinib-treated CLL. Produced via immunoSEQ multiplex PCR; TCRdb's table is partial and in-frame only. The sample includes around 50,000 clones, about three fifths of them seen just once. The specimen comprised PBMCs, sampled after 24 months of ibrutinib treatment. These receptors were obtained from a human donor with chronic lymphocytic leukemia. Each CDR3 is given with its conserved first and last residue. D genes are given only for firm matches. Rows give clone size only sometimes, using once, few, many, or a class for an expanded clone.

J: TRBJ2-1
V: TRBV6-6
D: TRBD2
size: NA
DNA: TGTGCCAGCAGTCCTAGCGGGGGGGCCTCGGATGAGCAGTTCTTC
CDR3: CASSPSGGASDEQFF

J: TRBJ1-2
V: TRBV7-6
D: NA
size: NA
DNA: TGTGCCAGCAGCTCCGGTCAATCTCGAAAGACCTATGGCTACACCTTC
CDR3: CASSSGQSRKTYGYTF

J: TRBJ1-6
V: TRBV6-1
D: NA
size: NA
DNA: TGTGCCAGCGTCGCTCGGACAGAGTTTTCACCCCTCCACTTT
CDR3: CASVARTEFSPLHF

J: TRBJ2-7
V: TRBV18
D: NA
size: NA
DNA: TGTGCCAGCTCACAGGGGGGTAGTGGCTCCTACGAGCAGTACTTC
CDR3: CASSQGGSGSYEQYF

J: TRBJ2-1
V: TRBV2
D: NA
size: NA
DNA: TGTGCCAGCAACGGTGGTAGCTCCTACAATGAGCAGTTCTTC
CDR3: CASNGGSSYNEQFF

J: TRBJ1-3
V: TRBV9
D: NA
size: NA
DNA: TGTGCCAGCAGCGCTCAGGGTACTAGTGGAAACACCATATATTTT
CDR3: CASSAQGTSGNTIYF

J: TRBJ1-4
V: TRBV6-6
D: TRBD1
size: NA
DNA: TGTGCCAGCAGAGGACAGGCCCCTAATGAAAAACTGTTTTTT
CDR3: CASRGQAPNEKLFF

J: TRBJ2-5
V: TRBV11-2
D: TRBD2
size: NA
DNA: TGTGCCAGCAGCCCTGGACTAGCGGGGGCTTGGGAGACCCAGTACTTC
CDR3: CASSPGLAGAWETQYF

J: TRBJ1-2
V: TRBV15
D: NA
size: NA
DNA: TGTGCCACCAGGGAGGGCGCCGGGGACTATGGCTACACCTTC
CDR3: CATREGAGDYGYTF

J: TRBJ1-5
V: TRBV6-5
D: NA
size: NA
DNA: TGTGCCAGCAGTTACCTTCAGGGCAATCAGCCCCAGCATTTT
CDR3: CASSYLQGNQPQHF

J: TRBJ2-3
V: TRBV20-1
D: NA
size: medium-sized
DNA: TGCAGTGGGGGCTCACAGAGTACGCAGTATTTT
CDR3: CSGGSQSTQYF

J: TRBJ1-3
V: TRBV6-1
D: NA
size: many
DNA: TGTGCCAGCAGTGGGGCTTACACCATATATTTT
CDR3: CASSGAYTIYF

J: TRBJ1-4
V: TRBV27
D: NA
size: few
DNA: TGTGCCAGCGGCCCCTGGGGGCTGGCTGAAAAACTGTTTTTT
CDR3: CASGPWGLAEKLFF

J: TRBJ1-2
V: TRBV5-4
D: NA
size: few
DNA: TGTGCCAGCAGCGGGGGGACGGCCCCTAACTATGGCTACACCTTC
CDR3: CASSGGTAPNYGYTF

J: TRBJ1-2
V: TRBV7-9
D: NA
size: many
DNA: TGTGCCAGCAGCTTATTTGTCGCCGCTAATAACTATGGCTACACCTTC
CDR3: CASSLFVAANNYGYTF

J: TRBJ1-2
V: TRBV5-4
D: NA
size: NA
DNA: TGTGCCAGCACCGGGGGGTATGGCTACACCTTC
CDR3: CASTGGYGYTF

J: TRBJ2-4
V: TRBV2
D: TRBD2
size: NA
DNA: TGTGCCAGCAGCGCCACTAGCGGCAAAAACATTCAGTACTTC
CDR3: CASSATSGKNIQYF

J: TRBJ2-7
V: TRBV29-1
D: NA
size: NA
DNA: TGCAGCGTTGTTTCGGGGTTGGCCTACGAGCAGTACTTC
CDR3: CSVVSGLAYEQYF

J: TRBJ1-4
V: TRBV5-6
D: NA
size: few
DNA: TGTGCCAGCAGCTTGGGTGAAAAACTGTTTTTT
CDR3: CASSLGEKLFF

J: TRBJ2-3
V: TRBV29-1
D: NA
size: many
DNA: TGCAGCGTTGGTGACGGGGCATCAGATACGCAGTATTTT
CDR3: CSVGDGASDTQYF

J: TRBJ1-4
V: TRBV15
D: NA
size: NA
DNA: TGTGCCACCAGGCCGGGTGCCCGGGGGTCTAATGAAAAACTGTTTTTT
CDR3: CATRPGARGSNEKLFF

J: TRBJ1-1
V: TRBV10-3
D: TRBD1
size: few
DNA: TGTGCCATCAGGGGGGACAGGGCTAACACTGAAGCTTTCTTT
CDR3: CAIRGDRANTEAFF

J: TRBJ2-7
V: TRBV11-1
D: NA
size: once
DNA: TGTGCCAGCAGGCCTCAGGGTCGCGGCGAGCAGTACTTC
CDR3: CASRPQGRGEQYF

J: TRBJ2-5
V: TRBV6-6
D: NA
size: NA
DNA: TGTGCCAGCAGCCCCTCGGAAGAGACCCAGTACTTC
CDR3: CASSPSEETQYF